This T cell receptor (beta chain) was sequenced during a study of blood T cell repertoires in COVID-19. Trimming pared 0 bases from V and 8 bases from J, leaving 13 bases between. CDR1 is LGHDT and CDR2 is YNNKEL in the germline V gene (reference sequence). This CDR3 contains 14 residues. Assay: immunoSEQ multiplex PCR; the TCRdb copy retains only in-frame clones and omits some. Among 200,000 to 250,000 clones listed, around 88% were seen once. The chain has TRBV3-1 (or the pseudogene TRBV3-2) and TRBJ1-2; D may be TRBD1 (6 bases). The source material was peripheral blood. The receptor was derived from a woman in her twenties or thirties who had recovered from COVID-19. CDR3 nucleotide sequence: TGTGCCAGCAGCCAAGATAATACAGGGCGAGGCTACACCTTC. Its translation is CASSQDNTGRGYTF.